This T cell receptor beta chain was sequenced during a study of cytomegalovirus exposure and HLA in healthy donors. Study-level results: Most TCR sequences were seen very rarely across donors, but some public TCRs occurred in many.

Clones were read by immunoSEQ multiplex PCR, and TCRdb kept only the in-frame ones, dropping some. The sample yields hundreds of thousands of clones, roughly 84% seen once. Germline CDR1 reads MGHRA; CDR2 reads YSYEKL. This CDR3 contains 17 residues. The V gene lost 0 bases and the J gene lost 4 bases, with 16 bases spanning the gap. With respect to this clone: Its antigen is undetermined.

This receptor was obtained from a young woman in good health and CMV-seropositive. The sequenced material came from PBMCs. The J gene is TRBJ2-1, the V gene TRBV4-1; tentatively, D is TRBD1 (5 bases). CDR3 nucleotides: TGCGCCAGCAGCCAAGATCCCCCAACCAACAGGTACAATGAGCAGTTCTTC. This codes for CASSQDPPTNRYNEQFF.